The 17 T cell receptor beta chains given below trace back to one sample, sequenced in a study of PD-1 blockade in mismatch repair-deficient tumors. TCRdb keeps only in-frame clones here, not all; method: immunoSEQ multiplex PCR. Here the sample spans roughly 53,000 clones, approximately 80% being singletons. The sample was peripheral blood, taken 4 weeks after starting pembrolizumab. These receptors were collected from an adult with mismatch repair-deficient cancer.

This CDR3 reads CASSQDVGSSSYNEQFF. The CDR3 region has the DNA TGCGCCAGCAGCCAAGATGTGGGCTCGAGCTCCTACAATGAGCAGTTCTTC. V is TRBV4-3 and J is TRBJ2-1, with D hard to call. Germline CDR1 reads LGHNA; CDR2 reads YSLEER. V lost 0 bases, J lost 0 bases, and 12 bases lay in between. CDR3 length: 17 residues.

V is TRBV5-1 and J is TRBJ2-7; no clear D gene. CDR1 is SGHRS and CDR2 is YFSETQ in the germline V gene. The CDR3 spans 12 residues. V lost 0 bases and J lost 4, with 5 bases in between. The CDR3 region is CASSLARYEQYF. CDR3 DNA: TGCGCCAGCAGCTTGGCCCGTTACGAGCAGTACTTC.

The chain couples TRBV27 to TRBJ2-2; no reliable D call. Trimming took off 3 bases at V and 1 base at J, with 12 bases between the two ends. Looked up from germline, CDR1 is MNHEY and CDR2 is SMNVEV (reference sequence). The CDR3 spans 16 residues. CDR3 region: CASSFGWARNTGELFF. The DNA of the CDR3 is TGTGCCAGCAGTTTCGGGTGGGCGAGGAACACCGGGGAGCTGTTTTTT.

The J gene is TRBJ1-1, the V gene TRBV2; 7 bases fit TRBD1. The CDR3 contains 13 residues. Trimming cost V 8 bases and J 1 base; bases outside gene matches: 4. Germline-derived CDR1 and CDR2 are SNHLY and FYNNEI. DNA of the CDR3: TGTGCCAGCCAGACAGGGCCGAACACTGAAGCTTTCTTT. Protein product: CASQTGPNTEAFF. Combining the CDR3 with reference TRBV2 and TRBJ1-1 gives the whole variable domain EPEVTQTPSHQVTQMGQEVILRCVPISNHLYFYWYRQILGQKVEFLVSFYNNEISEKSEIFDDQFSVERPDGSNFTLKIRSTKLEDSAMYFCASQTGPNTEAFFGQGTRLTVV.

Only a few counts were recorded for this clone. The V call is TRBV5-1, the J call TRBJ2-2, with a tentative D call TRBD1 (6 bases). Trimming cost V 0 bases and J 4 bases, with 10 bases left between them. The germline CDR1 and CDR2 sequences are SGHRS and YFSETQ. This CDR3 has 15 residues. CDR3: CASSLEGGRTGELFF. The CDR3 nucleotides are TGCGCCAGCAGCTTGGAAGGGGGACGCACCGGGGAGCTGTTTTTT.

The chain links TRBV7-2 to TRBJ1-1; tentative D call: TRBD1 (6 bases). Between the trimmed V and J ends, which lost 5 bases and 11 bases, there was a span of 21 bases. This CDR3 comprises 14 residues. Germline CDR1 is SGHTA and CDR2 is FQGNSA. Here the CDR3 reads CASSPPGQWSSAFF. DNA for the CDR3: TGTGCCAGCAGCCCCCCCGGACAGTGGTCGAGCGCTTTCTTT. Using reference TRBV7-2 and TRBJ1-1 for the parts outside the CDR3, the full variable domain is GAGVSQSPSNKVTEKGKDVELRCDPISGHTALYWYRQSLGQGLEFLIYFQGNSAPDKSGLPSDRFSAERTGGSVSTLTIQRTQQEDSAVYLCASSPPGQWSSAFFGQGTRLTVV.

V is TRBV11-3 and J is TRBJ2-5; the D is unclear. Matching the DNA end better, TRBJ2-7 makes the J call doubtful. CDR1 and CDR2 (germline): SGHNT, YENEEA. This CDR3 is built from 12 residues. The CDR3 bases are TGTGCCAGCAGCCCCAGTGACTACGAGCAGTACTTC. This gives the protein CASSPSDYEQYF.

V gene TRBV5-6 combines with J gene TRBJ2-1; TRBD2 aligns across 7 bases. CDR1 is SGHDT, CDR2 YYEEEE, per germline. V dropped 4 bases and J dropped 4; count of bases not matched to a gene: 8. The CDR3 length is 15 residues. In DNA, the CDR3 is TGTGCCAGCAGCCCCGGGGGGAATGGGTACAATGAGCAGTTCTTC. This codes for CASSPGGNGYNEQFF.

The CDR3 spells CASSQDWGDSYNEQFF. DNA of the CDR3: TGTGCCAGCAGCCAAGATTGGGGGGACTCCTACAATGAGCAGTTCTTC. This chain links TRBV14 with TRBJ2-1; D is possibly TRBD2 (6 bases). V lost 0 bases, J lost 0 bases, and 9 bases lay in between. This CDR3 comprises 16 residues. The germline gives CDR1 SGHDN, CDR2 FVKESK.

V and J are TRBV30 and TRBJ1-1, with unresolved D. V lost 8 bases and J 1 base, leaving 14 bases between the germline ends. This CDR3 has 13 residues. Looked up from germline, CDR1 is GTSNPN and CDR2 is SVGIG (reference sequence). The DNA for the CDR3 is TGTGCCGGTAAACTAATCAAGAACACTGAAGCTTTCTTT. Its protein is CAGKLIKNTEAFF.

The V call is TRBV27, the J call TRBJ2-7; D may be TRBD1 or TRBD2 (6 bases each). The CDR3 has 16 residues. Trimming took off 5 bases at V and 3 bases at J, with 20 bases between the two ends. The V gene's germline CDR1 is MNHEY and CDR2 SMNVEV (reference sequence). The CDR3 spells CASSVLPGAPNYEQYF. The CDR3 nucleotides read TGTGCCAGCAGTGTCCTACCGGGGGCGCCTAACTACGAGCAGTACTTC.

Within the sample, this clone is medium-sized (0.01 to 0.1%). The chain employs TRBV11-3 and TRBJ2-7; D is unresolved. CDR3 size: 14 residues. Trimming cost V 3 bases and J 4 bases, with 13 bases left between them. Germline values: CDR1 SGHNT, CDR2 YENEEA. Here the CDR3 DNA reads TGTGCCAGCAGCTTTCGGCAAAGTGCGTACGAGCAGTACTTC. Translated, it gives CASSFRQSAYEQYF.

This clone was picked up one time. The V call is TRBV9, the J call TRBJ2-3; D is ambiguous. Germline CDR1 reads SGDLS; CDR2 reads YYNGEE. The CDR3 is 15 amino acids. The V end was cut by 3 bases, the J end by 0 bases, with 11 bases between. The CDR3 DNA reads as TGTGCCAGCAGCGCGAATCCGTATAGCACAGATACGCAGTATTTT. Translating it yields CASSANPYSTDTQYF.

CDR3 protein: CASSDSTGGLGTDTQYF. The CDR3 bases are TGTGCCAGCAGTGACTCGACGGGCGGTCTAGGCACAGATACGCAGTATTTT. The chain carries TRBV6-4 and TRBJ2-3; no definite D call. The V gene lost 0 bases and the J gene lost 1 base, with 14 bases spanning the gap. This CDR3 comprises 17 residues. CDR1 and CDR2 from the germline V gene are MRHNA and SNTAGT.

CDR3 nucleotides: TGTGCCAGCAGCTTTGACGGGTCGAACACTGAAGCTTTCTTT. It specifies CASSFDGSNTEAFF. The V and J genes are TRBV7-3 and TRBJ1-1; D remains unclear. Germline V gene data show CDR1 as SGHTA and CDR2 as FQGTGA. V was clipped by 3 bases and J by 1 base, with 9 bases between them. The CDR3 has 14 residues.

The rearrangement uses TRBV19 and TRBJ2-3; the D gene is possibly TRBD2 (6 bases). V lost 0 bases and J lost 0, with 10 bases in between. CDR1 and CDR2 (germline): LNHDA, SQIVND (reference sequence). The CDR3 sequence is 16 residues long. The CDR3 DNA reads TGTGCCAGTAGTATAGATTCTAGCGCGAGCACAGATACGCAGTATTTT. This codes for CASSIDSSASTDTQYF.

The chain is built from TRBV5-4 and TRBJ1-4; no reliable D call. The CDR3 consists of 14 residues. V was shortened by 0 bases and J by 4 bases, with 7 bases between the two germline ends. Germline loops: CDR1 SGHNT, CDR2 YYREEE (reference sequence). The CDR3 DNA reads as TGTGCCAGCAGCTTGGCGGGAATTAATGAAAAACTGTTTTTT. Translating it yields CASSLAGINEKLFF.